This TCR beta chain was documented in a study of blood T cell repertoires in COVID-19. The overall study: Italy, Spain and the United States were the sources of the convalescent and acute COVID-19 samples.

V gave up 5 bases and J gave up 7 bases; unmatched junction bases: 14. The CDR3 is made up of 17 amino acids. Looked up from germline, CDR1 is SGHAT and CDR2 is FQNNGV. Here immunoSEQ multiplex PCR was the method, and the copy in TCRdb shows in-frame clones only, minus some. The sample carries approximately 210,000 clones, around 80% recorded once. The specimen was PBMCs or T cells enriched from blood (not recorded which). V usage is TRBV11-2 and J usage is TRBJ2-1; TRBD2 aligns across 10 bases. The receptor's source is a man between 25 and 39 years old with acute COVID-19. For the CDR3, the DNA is TGTGCCAGCAGCCCCTCCCAGCGGGGGGGTAGTTCTAATGAGCAGTTCTTC. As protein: CASSPSQRGGSSNEQFF.